These T cell receptor beta chains were read from a single sample in a study of T cell responses to AZD1222 COVID-19 vaccine. The assay was immunoSEQ multiplex PCR, and TCRdb's table has in-frame clones only and misses some. The table lists 90,000 to 150,000 clones, roughly nine tenths of them singletons. The source material was peripheral blood, sampled on day 0 of AZD1222 vaccination. The receptors here all came from an adult in good health. Both conserved end residues are part of each CDR3. The D gene is left open where the match is weak. A clone size is listed for some rows: how often the clone was seen (once, few, many), or a class if it is expanded.

V	size	J	D	CDR3	DNA
TRBV28	.	TRBJ2-7	.	CASRDTGILWAEQYF	TGTGCCAGCAGGGATACAGGGATCCTCTGGGCCGAGCAGTACTTC
TRBV10-3	.	TRBJ2-3	.	CAIREGLSTDTQYF	TGTGCCATCCGAGAGGGGCTGAGCACAGATACGCAGTATTTT
TRBV30	.	TRBJ2-1	.	CAFSDGEVYNEQFF	TGTGCCTTCTCTGATGGGGAGGTGTACAATGAGCAGTTCTTC
TRBV6-6	.	TRBJ2-1	.	CASSYPRDEQFF	TGTGCCAGCAGTTACCCTCGGGATGAGCAGTTCTTC
TRBV12-3/TRBV12-4	few	TRBJ2-5	.	CASSSTIQETQYF	TGTGCCAGCAGTTCAACGATACAAGAGACCCAGTACTTC
TRBV7-8	few	TRBJ2-7	.	CASSPSAGPYEQYF	TGTGCCAGCAGCCCCTCCGCAGGCCCCTACGAGCAGTACTTC
TRBV5-1	.	TRBJ1-6	.	CASSFSGGSLHF	TGCGCCAGCAGCTTCTCTGGGGGCTCCCTCCACTTT
TRBV11-1	few	TRBJ2-7	.	CASSRGDTYEQYF	TGTGCCAGCAGCCGAGGGGACACCTACGAGCAGTACTTC
TRBV28	.	TRBJ1-1	.	CASSSPPGHNTEAFF	TGTGCCAGCAGTTCACCCCCGGGACATAACACTGAAGCTTTCTTT
TRBV6-2/TRBV6-3	.	TRBJ2-7	.	CASSPVLYEQYF	TGTGCCAGCAGTCCGGTCCTTTACGAGCAGTACTTC
TRBV24-1	.	TRBJ2-2	.	CATGVGTGELFF	TGTGCCACCGGGGTGGGCACCGGGGAGCTGTTTTTT
TRBV6-5	.	TRBJ1-5	TRBD1	CASSPRDRDQPQHF	TGTGCCAGCAGCCCCCGGGACAGGGACCAGCCCCAGCATTTT
TRBV13	.	TRBJ1-1	TRBD1	CASSLPYPDRGSEAFF	TGTGCCAGCAGCTTACCCTACCCGGACAGGGGCTCTGAAGCTTTCTTT
TRBV5-6	.	TRBJ1-5	.	CASTRRDLSNQPQHF	TGTGCCAGCACCCGGCGGGACCTTAGCAATCAGCCCCAGCATTTT
TRBV27	.	TRBJ1-5	.	CASSLSTRWGQPQHF	TGTGCCAGCAGTTTATCTACGAGGTGGGGACAGCCCCAGCATTTT
TRBV25-1	once	TRBJ1-5	.	CASRKNGVGNQPQHF	TGTGCCAGCAGAAAAAACGGGGTGGGCAATCAGCCCCAGCATTTT
TRBV19	.	TRBJ2-1	.	CASSIYGSPHNEQFF	TGTGCCAGTAGTATTTACGGGAGCCCCCACAATGAGCAGTTCTTC
TRBV5-1	.	TRBJ1-4	TRBD1	CASSPGQGDEKLFF	TGCGCCAGCAGCCCCGGACAGGGGGATGAAAAACTGTTTTTT
TRBV20-1	.	TRBJ2-5	.	CSATTGETQYF	TGCAGTGCCACGACGGGTGAGACCCAGTACTTC
TRBV27	once	TRBJ2-5	.	CASSLGGLGGETQYF	TGTGCCAGCAGTTTGGGGGGGCTTGGTGGAGAGACCCAGTACTTC
TRBV10-3	.	TRBJ1-2	.	CAISESRQDYFRGYTF	TGTGCCATCAGTGAGTCGCGGCAGGATTATTTCCGGGGCTACACCTTC
TRBV2	.	TRBJ2-1	.	CASSRETYNEQFF	TGTGCCAGCAGCCGGGAAACCTACAATGAGCAGTTCTTC
TRBV28	.	TRBJ2-7	TRBD1	CASSAGTGSSYEQYF	TGTGCCAGCAGTGCCGGGACAGGGAGCTCCTACGAGCAGTACTTC
TRBV30	.	TRBJ2-3	TRBD2	CAWSAATSGSADTQYF	TGTGCCTGGAGTGCCGCTACTAGCGGGAGTGCAGATACGCAGTATTTT
TRBV19	.	TRBJ1-5	TRBD1	CASSGTGGTNNQPQHF	TGTGCCAGCTCCGGGACAGGGGGCACCAATAATCAGCCCCAGCATTTT
TRBV19	.	TRBJ1-5	TRBD1	CASNTQGDQPQHF	TGTGCCAGTAATACTCAGGGGGATCAGCCCCAGCATTTT
TRBV5-1	.	TRBJ2-7	.	CASSLGMGDSRGEQYF	TGCGCCAGCAGCTTGGGGATGGGGGATTCGCGCGGCGAGCAGTACTTC
TRBV11-3	.	TRBJ2-2	TRBD2	CASSLGGGTGELFF	TGTGCCAGCAGCTTAGGGGGGGGCACCGGGGAGCTGTTTTTT
TRBV7-8	.	TRBJ1-2	TRBD1	CASSLDRGQGAGGYTF	TGTGCCAGCAGCTTGGATCGGGGACAGGGGGCGGGAGGCTACACCTTC
TRBV29-1	.	TRBJ2-2	.	CSVELNTGELFF	TGCAGCGTTGAACTGAACACCGGGGAGCTGTTTTTT
TRBV6-5	.	TRBJ1-1	.	CATEGIYGTEAFF	TGTGCCACTGAGGGAATATACGGCACTGAAGCTTTCTTT
TRBV19	.	TRBJ1-1	.	CASSPPLGGTEAFF	TGTGCCAGTAGCCCTCCCCTGGGTGGCACTGAAGCTTTCTTT
TRBV28	.	TRBJ1-5	.	CASTTGPGPQHF	TGTGCCAGCACCACAGGTCCTGGGCCCCAGCATTTT
TRBV6-1	once	TRBJ2-7	.	CASSEGGEAYEQYF	TGTGCCAGCAGTGAAGGGGGCGAGGCCTACGAGCAGTACTTC
TRBV19	.	TRBJ1-4	.	CASSPGTSNEKLFF	TGTGCCAGTAGCCCGGGAACCAGTAATGAAAAACTGTTTTTT
TRBV18	.	TRBJ2-2	.	CASSPQKPGTGELFF	TGTGCCAGCTCACCGCAAAAGCCAGGGACCGGGGAGCTGTTTTTT
TRBV4-1	.	TRBJ1-4	TRBD1	CASSQDLGQGLTTNEKLFF	TGCGCCAGCAGCCAAGATCTTGGACAGGGTCTAACAACTAATGAAAAACTGTTTTTT
TRBV5-1	.	TRBJ2-3	.	CASSSTDPSTDTQYF	TGCGCCAGCAGCTCTACCGATCCTAGCACAGATACGCAGTATTTT
TRBV9	.	TRBJ2-5	TRBD2	CASSVGLLAEEETQYF	TGTGCCAGCAGCGTAGGTCTGCTAGCGGAGGAGGAGACCCAGTACTTC
TRBV12-3/TRBV12-4	.	TRBJ2-1	TRBD2	CASRVRGGNEQFF	TGTGCCAGCAGGGTCCGGGGGGGGAATGAGCAGTTCTTC
TRBV27	.	TRBJ2-7	.	CASSLREGDEQYF	TGTGCCAGCAGTTTACGTGAGGGGGACGAGCAGTACTTC
TRBV11-2	.	TRBJ2-7	TRBD1	CASSQDRVSNEQYF	TGTGCCAGCAGCCAGGACAGGGTTTCAAATGAGCAGTACTTC
TRBV20-1	.	TRBJ1-1	.	CSAQVRVEAFF	TGCAGTGCTCAGGTACGGGTTGAAGCTTTCTTT
TRBV19	.	TRBJ2-1	.	CASSIDELTYNEQFF	TGTGCCAGTAGTATAGATGAACTAACATACAATGAGCAGTTCTTC
TRBV19	.	TRBJ2-3	.	CASRRGASVSTDTQYF	TGTGCCAGTAGAAGGGGGGCTAGCGTTAGCACAGATACGCAGTATTTT
TRBV18	.	TRBJ2-7	.	CASSPRDEQYF	TGTGCCAGCTCACCAAGGGACGAGCAGTACTTC
TRBV30	.	TRBJ2-7	TRBD2	CAWSHRLAATYEQYF	TGTGCCTGGAGTCATCGACTAGCGGCGACCTACGAGCAGTACTTC
TRBV28	.	TRBJ2-7	TRBD2	CATIPGLAGVNSYEQYF	TGTGCCACCATCCCGGGACTAGCGGGAGTGAACTCCTACGAGCAGTACTTC
TRBV19	.	TRBJ2-2	TRBD2	CASSVPSGRGGELFF	TGTGCCAGTAGCGTGCCTAGCGGGAGGGGCGGGGAGCTGTTTTTT
TRBV5-1	.	TRBJ1-1	.	CASSSGGWNTEAFF	TGCGCCAGCAGCTCGGGTGGGTGGAACACTGAAGCTTTCTTT
TRBV30	.	TRBJ1-5	.	CAWSEGQLNQPQHF	TGTGCCTGGAGTGAAGGACAGCTTAATCAGCCCCAGCATTTT